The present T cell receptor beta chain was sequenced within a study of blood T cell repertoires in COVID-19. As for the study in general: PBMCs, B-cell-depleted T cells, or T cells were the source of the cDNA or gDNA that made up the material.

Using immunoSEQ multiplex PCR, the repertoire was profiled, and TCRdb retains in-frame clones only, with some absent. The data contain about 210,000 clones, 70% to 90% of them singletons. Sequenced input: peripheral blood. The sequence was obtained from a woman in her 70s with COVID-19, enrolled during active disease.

The DNA of the CDR3 is TGTGCCAGCAGCGGGGGACCTTACACCGGGGAGCTGTTTTTT. Translating it yields CASSGGPYTGELFF. J is TRBJ2-2 and V is TRBV6-5, with a weak D call TRBD2 (6 bases). This CDR3 has 14 amino acids. V lost 6 bases and J lost 3, with 11 bases in between. Germline CDR1 and CDR2: MNHEY and SVGAGI.